The next 20 T cell receptor beta chains were all read from a single sample in a study of identical twins. TCRdb passed the 5' RACE reads through MiXCR, listing each CDR3 protein once. This table holds hundreds of thousands of distinct CDR3 sequences, approximately 24% found once. This sample was shared with a second study, whose subject was T cells expressing NK-cell markers.

Sequenced input: CD4+ T cells sorted from blood. The receptors shown here come from a woman aged 18-30 years in good health.

This clonotype appeared a few times. V and J are TRBV9 and TRBJ2-2; D is perhaps TRBD2 (6 bases). Trimming took off 0 bases at V and 4 bases at J, with 10 bases between the two ends. Looked up from germline, CDR1 is SGDLS and CDR2 is YYNGEE. This CDR3 is 15 amino acids long. CDR3 region: CASSVVSGSTGELFF. The CDR3, as DNA: TGTGCCAGCAGCGTAGTGAGCGGGTCCACCGGGGAGCTGTTTTTT.

This clonotype has just one count. The chain links TRBV7-2 to TRBJ2-3, with 10 bases aligning to TRBD2. The CDR3 sequence is 13 residues long. V lost 4 bases and J lost 7; bases outside the gene matches: 2. The germline V gene has CDR1 SGHTA and CDR2 FQGNSA. The CDR3 region has the DNA TGTGCCAGCAGCTCTAGCGGGGGCTATACGCAGTATTTT. Translating it yields CASSSSGGYTQYF.

The sample holds a few counts of this clonotype. The chain combines TRBV5-1 with TRBJ1-2; D is uncertain. V dropped 2 bases and J dropped 8 bases, with 22 bases sitting between them. The germline gives CDR1 SGHRS, CDR2 YFSETQ. The CDR3 is 16 amino acids. The chain's CDR3 is CASSLGLVTPTVGYTF. In DNA form, the CDR3 reads TGCGCCAGCAGCTTAGGCCTCGTAACACCTACGGTGGGCTACACCTTC.

The CDR3 region is CAISDSGRTGELFF. The DNA of the CDR3 is TGTGCCATCAGTGACTCCGGACGAACCGGGGAGCTGTTTTTT. The V gene is TRBV10-3, the J gene TRBJ2-2; D gene ambiguous. Germline loops: CDR1 ENHRY, CDR2 SYGVKD. With 3 bases removed from V and 5 bases from J, the gap between germline ends came to 10 bases. CDR3 length: 14 amino acids.

Worth noting for this clonotype: One end of the junction does not line up with germline, which may come from a read error. The chain is built from TRBV7-2 and TRBJ2-7; no reliable D call. Germline V gene lookup returns CDR1 SGHTA and CDR2 FQGNSA. The CDR3 is 17 amino acids. CDR3 in DNA: TGTGCCAGTAGCTTATGGGCCAGAAGGGCTATCAACTACGAGCAGTACTTC. Translation gives CASSLWARRAINYEQYF.

CDR3 nucleotide sequence: TGCGCCAGCAGTGACTACACAGGGAGGTCGCCCTACGAGCAGTACTTC. It specifies CASSDYTGRSPYEQYF. V is TRBV10-1 and J is TRBJ2-7; tentatively, D is TRBD1 or TRBD2 (6 bases each). V lost 3 bases, J lost 2 bases, and 17 bases lay in between. The CDR3 contains 16 residues. Germline assignment: CDR1 WNHNN and CDR2 SYGVQD (reference sequence).

There are a few counts of this clonotype. The V and J genes are TRBV10-2 and TRBJ2-1, with a weak D call TRBD2 (6 bases). The CDR3 covers 15 residues. V was clipped by 6 bases and J by 3 bases, with 15 bases between them. Germline lookup yields CDR1 WSHSY and CDR2 SAAADI. The CDR3 DNA follows: TGCGCCAGCAGCCTCGGGACTCCCATCTACAATGAGCAGTTCTTC. It is translated as CASSLGTPIYNEQFF.

V usage is TRBV11-2 and J usage is TRBJ1-2; 8 positions agree with TRBD1. CDR1 and CDR2 (germline): SGHAT, FQNNGV. The CDR3 spans 12 residues. Trimming at V came to 11 bases and at J to 1 base, leaving 3 bases not matched to a gene. The CDR3 spells CAVTGDNYGYTF. The CDR3 bases are TGTGCCGTGACAGGGGATAACTATGGCTACACCTTC. Full variable domain (outside the CDR3, taken from reference TRBV11-2 and TRBJ1-2): EAGVAQSPRYKIIEKRQSVAFWCNPISGHATLYWYQQILGQGPKLLIQFQNNGVVDDSQLPKDRFSAERLKGVDSTLKIQPAKLEDSAVYLCAVTGDNYGYTFGSGTRLTVV.

This clonotype has just a few counts. The chain has TRBV6-2 or TRBV6-3 and TRBJ2-4; 14 positions match TRBD2. Looked up from germline, CDR1 is MNHEY and CDR2 is SVGEGT. The V gene end was trimmed by 4 bases and the J gene end by 0 bases; junction bases not matched to a gene: 8. The CDR3 runs to 19 residues. The CDR3: CASSSSTGTSGRAKNIQYF. The DNA of the CDR3 is TGTGCCAGCAGTTCATCGACGGGGACTAGCGGGAGAGCCAAAAACATTCAGTACTTC.

The gene calls are TRBV12-3 or TRBV12-4 and TRBJ2-2, with a possible D match to TRBD2 (6 bases). V dropped 5 bases and J dropped 2 bases, with 12 bases sitting between them. This CDR3 has 15 residues. CDR3 sequence reads: CASSTRDFNTGELFF. As DNA, the CDR3 is TGTGCCAGCAGTACCCGGGACTTCAACACCGGGGAGCTGTTTTTT.

The gene calls are TRBV7-2 and TRBJ2-7; 8 nucleotides line up with TRBD2. Germline CDR1 is SGHTA and CDR2 is FQGNSA. Unmatched junction bases numbered 12, after V lost 3 bases and J lost 2 bases. This CDR3 spans 17 amino acids. CDR3: CASSLSIAGFWTYEQYF. The CDR3 DNA reads TGTGCCAGCAGCTTGTCAATAGCGGGATTCTGGACCTACGAGCAGTACTTC.

This clonotype was detected a few times. The chain uses TRBV12-3 or TRBV12-4 and TRBJ1-4; D ambiguous. Trimming removed 0 bases at V and 5 bases at J, with 4 bases between. The CDR3 sequence is 13 residues long. The CDR3 here is CASSLAGNEKLFF. The CDR3 coding sequence is TGTGCCAGCAGTTTAGCAGGGAATGAAAAACTGTTTTTT.

The table lists this clonotype with a few counts. The chain recombines TRBV7-2 with TRBJ2-3, with D unclear. This CDR3 contains 13 residues. CDR1 is SGHTA and CDR2 is FQGNSA in the germline V gene. V was clipped by 4 bases and J by 2 bases, with 7 bases between them. The CDR3 bases are TGTGCCAGCAGCTCCCAGATCACAGATACGCAGTATTTT. Its translation: CASSSQITDTQYF.

This clonotype was picked up a small number of times. J is TRBJ2-5 and V is TRBV2; the match to TRBD1 covers 8 bases. The CDR3 length is 13 residues. Germline V gene sequence: CDR1 SNHLY, CDR2 FYNNEI. Trimming took 7 bases from V and 1 from J; bases not matched to a gene: 2. This CDR3 reads CASTGTGQETQYF. In DNA, the CDR3 is TGTGCCAGCACCGGGACAGGCCAAGAGACCCAGTACTTC.

This clonotype has only a few counts. The rearrangement uses TRBV20-1 and TRBJ1-2; no reliable D call. CDR3 size: 12 residues. Trimming cost V 3 bases and J 7 bases, with 12 bases left between them. The germline gives CDR1 DFQATT, CDR2 SNEGSKA (reference sequence). The CDR3 loop reads CSASVGAGGYTF. In nucleotides, the CDR3 is TGCAGTGCTAGTGTGGGAGCCGGTGGCTACACCTTC.

The DNA of the CDR3 is TGTGCCAGCAGTGGAGTAGCGGGGTTCAATGAGCAGTTCTTC. Encoded protein: CASSGVAGFNEQFF. The chain has TRBV5-6 and TRBJ2-1, with TRBD2 matching over 8 bases. Germline loops: CDR1 SGHDT, CDR2 YYEEEE. J gave up 6 bases and V 5 bases, and 7 bases lay outside the gene matches. The length of the CDR3 is 14 residues.

The rearrangement joins TRBV7-2 to TRBJ2-3; 9 bases match TRBD2. The CDR3 totals 13 residues. Germline V gene data show CDR1 as SGHTA and CDR2 as FQGNSA. Trimming at V came to 4 bases and at J to 11 bases, leaving 7 bases not matched to a gene. DNA of the CDR3: TGTGCCAGCAGCTCCCTTAGCGGGGGAAAGCAGTATTTT. This translates into CASSSLSGGKQYF.

This clonotype was seen more than once but under ten times. The chain has TRBV20-1 and TRBJ2-1, with 7 bases matching TRBD2. Trimming took 1 base from V and 2 from J; bases not matched to a gene: 2. Germline V lookup: CDR1 DFQATT, CDR2 SNEGSKA (reference sequence). CDR3 size: 14 residues. This CDR3 reads CSARGGSPYNEQFF. In DNA form, the CDR3 reads TGCAGTGCTAGAGGCGGGAGTCCCTACAATGAGCAGTTCTTC.

This clonotype has at least ten counts. The gene calls are TRBV12-3 or TRBV12-4 and TRBJ2-6; D is ambiguous. Trimming pared 4 bases from V and 0 bases from J, leaving 7 bases between. CDR3 length: 15 amino acids. CDR3 residues: CASSSTGSGANVLTF. The CDR3 region has the DNA TGTGCCAGCAGTTCTACGGGCTCTGGGGCCAACGTCCTGACTTTC.

The chain employs TRBV18 and TRBJ2-4, with D maybe TRBD2 (7 bases). Per the germline V gene, CDR1 is KGHSH and CDR2 is LQKENI. The CDR3 runs 15 residues. The V and J ends lost 2 bases and 9 bases respectively, with 17 bases between them. CDR3 in amino acids: CASSPAGALGGIQYF. The CDR3 DNA follows: TGTGCCAGCTCACCAGCGGGGGCGCTTGGAGGCATTCAGTACTTC.